These 17 T cell receptor beta chains originate from one sample sequenced in a study of T cell responses to AZD1222 COVID-19 vaccine (dated by TCRdb to about 2021). Library method: the immunoSEQ multiplex PCR assay. TCRdb retrieved this table from immuneACCESS and kept in-frame rearrangements only. Not all clones are present; in checked studies, unresolved V genes account for under half, and no reason is known for the remainder. The sample records 80,000 or so clones, approximately 80% of which are singletons. The top ten clones comprise approximately 30% of the sample. Read against the paper, the sample's time point label means: about 28 days (+/-7) after the second vaccine dose. The sample's treatment or condition label, in plain terms: meningococcal conjugate vaccine given as trial control. This sample comprised peripheral blood, obtained 28 days after the second dose of the MenACWY control vaccine. The receptor set was obtained from an adult who received the MenACWY meningococcal vaccine as a control.

V gene TRBV28 combines with J gene TRBJ1-3; 7 nucleotides align to TRBD1. CDR1 MDHEN and CDR2 SYDVKM come from the germline V gene. The length of the CDR3 is 15 residues. Trimming took 6 bases from V and 0 from J; bases not matched to a gene: 5. The CDR3 DNA sequence: TGTGCCAGCAGCAGGACAGGCAGCTCTGGAAACACCATATATTTT. Its protein is CASSRTGSSGNTIYF. Variable domain in full (rest from reference TRBV28 and TRBJ1-3): DVKVTQSSRYLVKRTGEKVFLECVQDMDHENMFWYRQDPGLGLRLIYFSYDVKMKEKGDIPEGYSVSREKKERFSLILESASTNQTSMYLCASSRTGSSGNTIYFGEGSWLTVV.

This clone is a singleton in its sample. The chain carries TRBV6-2 or TRBV6-3 and TRBJ1-1, with TRBD1 identical over 8 bases. The CDR3 has 15 residues. Germline CDR1 reads MNHEY; CDR2 reads SVGEGT. Unmatched junction bases numbered 10, after V lost 6 bases and J lost 4 bases. In DNA, the CDR3 is TGTGCCAGCAGCCCCCTGGCAGGGGGCACCACTGAAGCTTTCTTT. Translated: CASSPLAGGTTEAFF.

V is TRBV12-3 or TRBV12-4 and J is TRBJ1-1, with D maybe TRBD1 (6 bases). The CDR3 is made up of 13 amino acids. With 7 bases removed from V and 2 bases from J, the gap between germline ends came to 11 bases. The CDR3 bases are TGTGCCAGCAATAGAGGGGGTAACACTGAAGCTTTCTTT. It specifies CASNRGGNTEAFF.

The chain recombines TRBV2 with TRBJ1-5, with TRBD1 matching 8 bases. J gave up 0 bases and V 6 bases, and 4 bases lay outside the gene matches. The CDR3 has 15 amino acids. In germline, CDR1 is SNHLY, CDR2 FYNNEI. The CDR3 reads CASRQGDLSNQPQHF. CDR3 DNA sequence: TGTGCCAGCAGACAGGGGGACCTTAGCAATCAGCCCCAGCATTTT.

The gene calls are TRBV7-9 and TRBJ2-5; weak D call: TRBD1 (5 bases). The CDR3 covers 13 residues. Trimming left V 5 bases short and J 1 base short, with 8 bases between. The germline V gene has CDR1 SEHNR and CDR2 FQNEAQ (reference sequence). CDR3 DNA sequence: TGTGCCAGCAGCCTGGACATCCAAGAGACCCAGTACTTC. Protein sequence: CASSLDIQETQYF.

This clone has a handful of counts. The chain joins TRBV7-2 to TRBJ2-5, with 9 bases matching TRBD1. Trimming removed 4 bases from V and 9 bases from J; junction bases left unmatched: 9. The CDR3 loop spans 14 amino acids. CDR1 and CDR2 (germline): SGHTA, FQGNSA. CDR3 nucleotide sequence: TGTGCCAGCAGCTACACAGGGGGCGCGGCGGCCCAGTACTTC. Amino acids: CASSYTGGAAAQYF.

This chain links TRBV19 with TRBJ1-4, with D uncertain. Between the trimmed V and J ends, which lost 7 bases and 8 bases, there was a span of 17 bases. This CDR3 region has 14 residues. Germline V CDR1 and CDR2: LNHDA, SQIVND (reference sequence). The chain's CDR3 is CASKLGPPTEKLFF. The CDR3 nucleotides read TGTGCCAGTAAGCTTGGACCTCCGACGGAAAAACTGTTTTTT.

V is TRBV3-1 (or the pseudogene TRBV3-2) and J is TRBJ1-4, with D maybe TRBD1 (5 bases). Per germline, CDR1 LGHDT and CDR2 YNNKEL (reference sequence). This CDR3 region has 16 residues. V shed 1 base and J shed 3 bases, with 12 bases lying between them. The CDR3, as DNA: TGTGCCAGCAGCCAAGTAAAGAAGGGGTCTAATGAAAAACTGTTTTTT. It translates to CASSQVKKGSNEKLFF.

In DNA, the CDR3 is TGTGCCAGTAGCTCGGGACTGACTAGAAGTGAGCAGTTCTTC. Translated, it gives CASSSGLTRSEQFF. The chain links TRBV19 to TRBJ2-1; maybe TRBD2 (6 bases). The V end lost 6 bases, the J end lost 9 bases, and 18 bases lay between the germline ends. The length of the CDR3 is 14 residues. Looked up from germline, CDR1 is LNHDA and CDR2 is SQIVND (reference sequence).

The CDR3 region is CASSRTGEHTEAFF. The CDR3 region has the DNA TGTGCCAGTAGCCGTACAGGGGAGCACACTGAAGCTTTCTTT. The chain recombines TRBV19 with TRBJ1-1; 7 bases match TRBD1. CDR3 length equals 14 residues. Per the germline V gene, CDR1 is LNHDA and CDR2 is SQIVND (reference sequence). Germline trimming cut 6 bases from V and 3 bases from J; bases unmatched to any gene: 7.

This clone came up once. This sequence joins TRBV2 and TRBJ1-2, with 7 positions matching TRBD1. CDR1 is SNHLY and CDR2 is FYNNEI in the germline V gene. V lost 6 bases and J lost 4; bases outside the gene matches: 5. The CDR3 is 13 amino acids. CDR3 amino acids: CASSRDSAYGYTF. In nucleotides, the CDR3 is TGTGCCAGCAGCAGGGACAGTGCCTATGGCTACACCTTC.

The chain carries TRBV6-5 and TRBJ2-5; D may be TRBD2 (6 bases). In germline, CDR1 is MNHEY, CDR2 SVGAGI. The CDR3 is made up of 11 amino acids. The V end lost 10 bases, the J end lost 7 bases, and 13 bases lay between the germline ends. The CDR3 nucleotides are TGTGCCACCGGGACCGGGGGGACCCAGTACTTC. The encoded protein is CATGTGGTQYF.

The V call is TRBV28, the J call TRBJ2-3; possible D gene TRBD2, 6 bases. The CDR3 totals 13 residues. Trimming left V 5 bases short and J 4 bases short, with 10 bases between. Germline V gives CDR1 MDHEN, CDR2 SYDVKM. The CDR3 spells CASSRRAPDTQYF. The CDR3 bases are TGTGCCAGCAGTCGGAGGGCCCCAGATACGCAGTATTTT.

The chain uses TRBV7-9 and TRBJ1-2; D is unclear. Between the trimmed V and J ends, which lost 4 bases and 2 bases, there was a span of 5 bases. Looked up from germline, CDR1 is SEHNR and CDR2 is FQNEAQ (reference sequence). The CDR3 contains 12 residues. The chain's CDR3 is CASSWMNYGYTF. Here the CDR3 DNA reads TGTGCCAGCAGCTGGATGAACTATGGCTACACCTTC.

The rearrangement uses TRBV5-4 and TRBJ2-7; TRBD1 matches 7 bases. V lost 5 bases and J lost 6; bases outside the gene matches: 11. There are 14 residues in the CDR3. The germline V gene has CDR1 SGHNT and CDR2 YYREEE (reference sequence). Here the CDR3 reads CASSTIDRVSEQYF. The CDR3 nucleotides are TGTGCCAGCAGTACTATCGACAGGGTCAGCGAGCAGTACTTC.

This chain links TRBV6-5 with TRBJ1-2, with no clear D. The V end was cut by 3 bases, the J end by 7 bases, with 12 bases between. From germline, CDR1 is MNHEY and CDR2 SVGAGI. The CDR3 covers 13 residues. CDR3: CASSYKKDSGYTF. The DNA of the CDR3 is TGTGCCAGCAGTTATAAGAAGGACTCTGGCTACACCTTC.

The CDR3 spells CASSEFGNEGTQYF. In DNA, the CDR3 is TGTGCCAGCAGTGAATTTGGGAACGAAGGGACCCAGTACTTC. The genes are TRBV25-1 and TRBJ2-7; D is unresolved. The J call is in doubt because the DNA end fits TRBJ2-5 better. Germline V gives CDR1 MGHDK, CDR2 SYGVNS. This CDR3 contains 14 residues.